Listed here are 9 T cell receptor beta chains from one sample, sequenced in a study of cytomegalovirus exposure and HLA in healthy donors. A multiplex PCR was run with 60 Vbeta primers and 13 Jbeta primers. The repertoire was sequenced with immunoSEQ multiplex PCR; TCRdb's copy has only in-frame clones and lacks some. The table lists 100,000 to 150,000 clones, roughly three quarters of them singletons, with about 1.6% in the top ten. Material for sequencing was PBMCs. These receptor sequences come from a woman between 18 and 29 years old in good health and CMV-seronegative.

This clone was seen once. This chain links TRBV27 with TRBJ2-7, with 8 bases aligning to TRBD2. V lost 4 bases to trimming and J lost 4 bases; unmatched junction nucleotides: 9. CDR1 is MNHEY, CDR2 SMNVEV, per germline (reference sequence). The CDR3 has 15 residues. The CDR3 nucleotides read TGTGCCAGCAGTTGGGGGCGGGAGGTTATATACGAGCAGTACTTC. As protein: CASSWGREVIYEQYF.

This chain uses TRBV30 with TRBJ2-1, with D hard to call. Germline CDR1 and CDR2: GTSNPN and SVGIG (reference sequence). This CDR3 comprises 13 residues. V was trimmed by 8 bases and J by 9 bases, leaving 20 bases between them. The CDR3 DNA sequence: TGTGCCAAACTGGAGTCTTCTAGGAGTGAGCAGTTCTTC. Translation: CAKLESSRSEQFF.

J is TRBJ1-1 and V is TRBV19; 9 positions match TRBD1. The CDR3 length is 15 residues. J was trimmed by 4 bases and V by 4 bases; bases with no gene match: 7. The germline gives CDR1 LNHDA, CDR2 SQIVND (reference sequence). DNA for the CDR3: TGTGCCAGTAGTACGCCCGGGACAGGGCCCACTGAAGCTTTCTTT. Protein product: CASSTPGTGPTEAFF.

CDR3 nucleotides: TGTGCCAGCAGCTTAGGGCCGTCGTGGGCTTTCTTT. Protein: CASSLGPSWAFF. This rearrangement joins TRBV7-2 to TRBJ1-1; D is uncertain. This CDR3 has 12 amino acids. Between the trimmed V and J ends, which lost 1 base and 11 bases, there was a span of 11 bases. Germline CDR1 is SGHTA and CDR2 is FQGNSA.

CDR3 coding DNA: TGTGCCAGCGGCATAGGAGGTACTAGGATGGGAGGATCCTACGAGCAGTACTTC. It encodes CASGIGGTRMGGSYEQYF. The chain couples TRBV5-4 to TRBJ2-7; maybe TRBD2 (6 bases). The CDR3 has 18 residues. Germline V lookup: CDR1 SGHNT, CDR2 YYREEE (reference sequence). Trimming removed 7 bases at V and 1 base at J, with 27 bases between.

The rearrangement links TRBV19 to TRBJ2-1; 7 bases align to TRBD1. V trimming: 5 bases; J trimming: 1 base; junction bases outside the gene matches: 8. CDR1 is LNHDA and CDR2 is SQIVND in the germline V gene (reference sequence). The CDR3 extends over 16 amino acids. CDR3 in amino acids: CASSAPTGISYNEQFF. CDR3 nucleotide sequence: TGTGCCAGTAGTGCACCGACAGGGATATCCTACAATGAGCAGTTCTTC.

The CDR3 loop reads CASSETYSSYEQYF. The CDR3 DNA follows: TGTGCCAGCAGTGAAACGTACAGCTCCTACGAGCAGTACTTC. The chain combines TRBV6-1 with TRBJ2-7; D gene unclear. Germline CDR1 MNHNS, CDR2 SASEGT. This CDR3 is 14 amino acids long. Between the trimmed V and J ends, which lost 2 bases and 0 bases, there was a span of 8 bases.

The chain employs TRBV6-5 and TRBJ1-3; perhaps TRBD1 as D (5 bases). Trimming left V 6 bases short and J 0 bases short, with 12 bases between. The CDR3 loop spans 15 amino acids. In germline, CDR1 is MNHEY, CDR2 SVGAGI. The CDR3 reads CASRRGHLSGNTIYF. CDR3 bases: TGTGCCAGCAGGAGAGGACACCTCTCTGGAAACACCATATATTTT.

This chain joins TRBV19 and TRBJ1-5; 8 bases are a match to TRBD1. J lost 7 bases, V lost 6 bases, and 5 bases had no gene match. From germline, CDR1 is LNHDA and CDR2 SQIVND (reference sequence). The CDR3 consists of 13 residues. The CDR3 sequence: CASRTGDGQPQHF. In DNA, the CDR3 is TGTGCCAGTAGGACAGGGGACGGACAGCCCCAGCATTTT. The variable domain in full, completed from reference TRBV19 and TRBJ1-5, reads DGGITQSPKYLFRKEGQNVTLSCEQNLNHDAMYWYRQDPGQGLRLIYYSQIVNDFQKGDIAEGYSVSREKKESFPLTVTSAQKNPTAFYLCASRTGDGQPQHFGDGTRLSIL.